This T cell receptor (beta chain) was captured by sequencing in a study of shared clonotypes between healthy human individuals. Whole-study results and caveats: It was anticipated that sequencing depth would influence how many clonotypes donors shared.

Notes on this clone: Its cognate antigen is unknown.

This CDR3 spans 16 amino acids. V dropped 0 bases and J dropped 2 bases, with 12 bases sitting between them. CDR1 is LNHNV and CDR2 is YYDKDF in the germline V gene (reference sequence). Genomic DNA (from each subset) was split evenly across several immunoSEQ plates. Here immunoSEQ multiplex PCR was the method, and the copy in TCRdb shows in-frame clones only, minus some. The data hold about 470,000 clones, with around 79% observed a single time. Sequenced: PBMCs. This sequence joins TRBV15 and TRBJ2-3, with a weak D call TRBD2 (6 bases). The receptor's source is a woman in her 40s in good health. Some clones in this sample may be carry-over from other donors' samples. The CDR3 nucleotides read TGTGCCACCAGCAGAGATTTGGAGGGCCTCACAGATACGCAGTATTTT. Translating it yields CATSRDLEGLTDTQYF.